Following are 10 T cell receptor beta chains from one sample sequenced in a study of shared clonotypes between healthy human individuals. Cells designated naive CD8 were CD45RO-negative and were positively selected for CCR7, with terminally differentiated effector memory CD45RA+ cells excluded. Assay: immunoSEQ multiplex PCR; the TCRdb copy retains only in-frame clones and omits some. The sample shows about 2 million clones, approximately 94% of them seen only once. The source material was naive CD8+ T cells sorted from blood. The receptors derive from a man aged 18 to 29 in good health.

The genes are TRBV27 and TRBJ2-7; D not resolved. The germline V gene has CDR1 MNHEY and CDR2 SMNVEV (reference sequence). There are 15 residues in the CDR3. The V and J ends lost 0 bases and 1 base respectively, with 10 bases between them. Here the CDR3 DNA reads TGTGCCAGCAGTTTATCCTCAGGCAGGTCCTACGAGCAGTACTTC. Translated: CASSLSSGRSYEQYF.

V is TRBV5-4 and J is TRBJ1-1; D is ambiguous. The germline V gene encodes CDR1 SGHNT and CDR2 YYREEE (reference sequence). The CDR3 length is 15 residues. V shed 0 bases and J shed 10 bases, with 19 bases lying between them. This CDR3 reads CASSLDFDFTWGAFF. The CDR3 DNA reads as TGTGCCAGCAGCTTGGATTTTGATTTTACTTGGGGAGCTTTCTTT. The complete variable domain, with remaining parts taken from reference TRBV5-4 and TRBJ1-1, reads ETGVTQSPTHLIKTRGQQVTLRCSSQSGHNTVSWYQQALGQGPQFIFQYYREEENGRGNFPPRFSGLQFPNYSSELNVNALELDDSALYLCASSLDFDFTWGAFFGQGTRLTVV.

The CDR3 loop is CASSDIQGAAGYTF. The CDR3 DNA reads TGTGCCAGCAGCGATATACAGGGGGCGGCAGGCTACACCTTC. The chain links TRBV9 to TRBJ1-2; 9 bases map to TRBD1. The CDR3 is 14 amino acids. V lost 3 bases and J lost 8; bases outside the gene matches: 8. CDR1 is SGDLS and CDR2 is YYNGEE in the germline V gene. Looking up the rest from reference TRBV9 and TRBJ1-2 gives the full variable domain: DSGVTQTPKHLITATGQRVTLRCSPRSGDLSVYWYQQSLDQGLQFLIQYYNGEERAKGNILERFSAQQFPDLHSELNLSSLELGDSALYFCASSDIQGAAGYTFGSGTRLTVV.

The chain couples TRBV19 to TRBJ1-3; D uncertain. The germline V and J ends were trimmed by 5 bases and 3 bases, with 17 bases remaining between them. Germline CDR1 is LNHDA and CDR2 is SQIVND (reference sequence). There are 16 residues in the CDR3. This chain's CDR3 is CASSLRQDEFGNTIYF. The CDR3 DNA is TGTGCCAGTAGTTTACGCCAGGATGAATTTGGAAACACCATATATTTT.

This chain links TRBV28 with TRBJ1-5, with no clear D. The CDR3 has 13 amino acids. Trimming took off 5 bases at V and 5 bases at J, with 10 bases between the two ends. CDR1 MDHEN and CDR2 SYDVKM come from the germline V gene. The CDR3 region has the DNA TGTGCCAGCAGTCCGGAGGGTGATCAGCCCCAGCATTTT. It translates to CASSPEGDQPQHF.

Notes on this clone: One end of the junction is discordant with germline, which a read error may explain. The chain recombines TRBV6-1 with TRBJ2-7; TRBD1 matches at 9 bases. Germline CDR1 reads MNHNS; CDR2 reads SASEGT. The CDR3 spans 10 residues. CDR3 sequence reads: CASSDGTGSF. The CDR3 DNA sequence: TGTGCCAGCAGTGACGGGACAGGGTCCTTC.

The chain is built from TRBV27 and TRBJ1-2; weak D call: TRBD1 (6 bases). CDR3 size: 15 residues. Trimming removed 1 base from V and 6 bases from J, with 15 bases in between. Germline V gene data show CDR1 as MNHEY and CDR2 as SMNVEV (reference sequence). This CDR3 reads CASSLFAGVNDGYTF. The CDR3 region has the DNA TGTGCCAGCAGTTTATTTGCAGGGGTCAATGATGGCTACACCTTC.

A note on this clone: Other DNA sequences in the sample encode the same CDR3. The chain links TRBV4-1 to TRBJ2-7, with D perhaps TRBD2 (6 bases). The CDR3 is 14 amino acids. From germline, CDR1 is MGHRA and CDR2 YSYEKL. The V end lost 8 bases, the J end lost 0 bases, and 14 bases lay between the germline ends. CDR3 loop: CASSHRDSSYEQYF. The DNA for the CDR3 is TGCGCCAGCTCCCACCGGGACTCCTCCTACGAGCAGTACTTC.

On this clone itself: In the same sample, other DNA sequences code for this CDR3. The chain carries TRBV4-1 and TRBJ2-7; 8 nucleotides line up with TRBD1. This CDR3 has 15 residues. CDR1 is MGHRA and CDR2 is YSYEKL in the germline V gene. Trimming cost V 4 bases and J 3 bases; bases outside gene matches: 8. The CDR3 region has the DNA TGCGCCAGCAGCCCTGGGACAGGAGGATTCTACGAGCAGTACTTC. Protein sequence: CASSPGTGGFYEQYF.

About this clone itself: This sample includes further DNA sequences coding for the same CDR3. The chain has TRBV6-5 and TRBJ1-2; 7 bases match TRBD1. There are 13 residues in the CDR3. J gave up 4 bases and V 6 bases, and 5 bases lay outside the gene matches. Germline V gene lookup returns CDR1 MNHEY and CDR2 SVGAGI. Here the CDR3 DNA reads TGTGCCAGCAGCCCGGGACAGTTCTATGGCTACACCTTC. Its protein is CASSPGQFYGYTF.